This T cell receptor beta chain emerged from a study of CD8 T cells in ankylosing spondylitis. Generation of TCR beta libraries employed quantitative 5'-RACE incorporating molecular barcodes. TCRdb reprocessed the 5' RACE reads with MiXCR, giving one entry per CDR3 protein. This table holds just under 550,000 distinct CDR3 sequences, about 13% found once. The CDR3 extends over 14 amino acids. With 3 bases removed from V and 9 bases from J, the gap between germline ends came to 16 bases. Germline CDR1 SGHRS, CDR2 YFSETQ. Regarding this clonotype: Its antigen is undetermined.

Findings of the study overall: Ankylosing spondylitis blood appeared to be characterized by a TCR beta motif of eight or nine highly homologous variants. Prior work had noted some motif variants in reactive arthritis blood and synovial fluid.

Source material: blood, either unsorted or a sorted T cell fraction (not recorded which). This TCR came from a male donor with ankylosing spondylitis. The chain couples TRBV5-1 to TRBJ2-1; D ambiguous. CDR3 amino acids: CASSSGVIGFEQFF. The CDR3 coding sequence is TGCGCCAGCAGCTCAGGAGTAATAGGGTTTGAGCAGTTCTTC.